One and the same sample provided the 20 T cell receptor beta chains below, sequenced in a study of blood T cell repertoires in COVID-19. The data were produced by immunoSEQ multiplex PCR, yet TCRdb's version contains in-frame clones alone and is incomplete. The sample carries about 120,000 clones, about four fifths recorded once. The sequencing input was peripheral blood. The receptor set was obtained from a woman in her 70s with acute or convalescent COVID-19.

The gene calls are TRBV12-3 or TRBV12-4 and TRBJ1-4; D is ambiguous. The V and J ends lost 6 bases and 8 bases respectively, with 7 bases between them. This CDR3 region has 11 residues. The CDR3 DNA sequence: TGTGCCAGCAGAAGGGAGGAAAAACTGTTTTTT. This encodes CASRREEKLFF.

CDR3 DNA: TGTGCCAGTAGTAAACGGACAGGGACCTACGAGCAGTACTTC. It is translated as CASSKRTGTYEQYF. J is TRBJ2-7 and V is TRBV19, with 8 bases aligning to TRBD1. The germline V gene has CDR1 LNHDA and CDR2 SQIVND (reference sequence). V was pared by 4 bases and J by 2 bases, with 4 bases of the junction left unmatched. This CDR3 region has 14 residues.

This chain uses TRBV19 with TRBJ1-5, with 9 bases fitting TRBD1. This CDR3 comprises 17 residues. Per the germline V gene, CDR1 is LNHDA and CDR2 is SQIVND (reference sequence). The J segment lost 6 bases and the V segment lost 7 bases, leaving 16 bases of the junction unmatched. Here the CDR3 DNA reads TGTGCCAGTACCTCTTCAGCACAGGGGGCGCGCGGTCAGCCCCAGCATTTT. Protein: CASTSSAQGARGQPQHF.

This rearrangement joins TRBV27 to TRBJ1-1; perhaps TRBD1 as D (6 bases). Germline-derived CDR1 and CDR2 are MNHEY and SMNVEV (reference sequence). The CDR3 is made up of 15 amino acids. The V and J ends lost 1 base and 2 bases respectively, with 11 bases between them. In DNA, the CDR3 is TGTGCCAGCAGTTTATATCGCAGGGGTAACACTGAAGCTTTCTTT. Translation gives CASSLYRRGNTEAFF.

The chain links TRBV10-3 to TRBJ1-1; 7 bases line up with TRBD1. The CDR3 covers 14 residues. V shed 7 bases and J 4 bases; nucleotides not matched to a gene: 9. Per the germline V gene, CDR1 is ENHRY and CDR2 is SYGVKD. The CDR3, as DNA: TGTGCCATCAATCAACAGGGGTTGGGCACTGAAGCTTTCTTT. Protein product: CAINQQGLGTEAFF.

V and J are TRBV6-2 or TRBV6-3 and TRBJ1-2; 7 bases are a match to TRBD1. Germline lookup yields CDR1 MNHEY and CDR2 SVGEGT. The CDR3 totals 13 residues. V dropped 5 bases and J dropped 3; count of bases not matched to a gene: 3. For the CDR3, the DNA is TGTGCCAGCAGTCTTACAGGGGACTATGGCTACACCTTC. This encodes CASSLTGDYGYTF.

This sequence joins TRBV16 and TRBJ1-2; 7 bases line up with TRBD1. Germline lookup yields CDR1 KGHSY and CDR2 FQNENV. With V trimmed by 4 bases and J by 8 bases, 7 bases remained unmatched. CDR3 length equals 13 residues. The CDR3 region is CASSRRDSLGYTF. The CDR3 DNA reads TGTGCCAGCAGCCGAAGGGACAGCTTAGGCTACACCTTC.

The chain couples TRBV6-2 or TRBV6-3 to TRBJ2-2; tentatively, D is TRBD1 (6 bases). The CDR3 extends over 13 amino acids. Trimming took 7 bases from V and 5 from J, leaving 11 bases between them. Germline-derived CDR1 and CDR2 are MNHEY and SVGEGT. The CDR3 DNA reads as TGTGCCAGCACCCCAGGGGTAACCGGGGAGCTGTTTTTT. Translation: CASTPGVTGELFF.

This clone was seen only once. The chain couples TRBV19 to TRBJ1-6; no clear D. The CDR3 contains 11 residues. Deletions cut 10 bases from V and 13 bases from J, with 14 bases between. In germline, CDR1 is LNHDA, CDR2 SQIVND (reference sequence). For the CDR3, the DNA is TGTGCCACCTTCCACTTGCGTCCCCTCCACTTT. Its translation: CATFHLRPLHF.

The chain is built from TRBV3-1 (or the pseudogene TRBV3-2) and TRBJ1-3; 7 nucleotides agree with TRBD1. V lost 4 bases, J lost 2 bases, and 8 bases stayed unmatched. The CDR3 covers 16 residues. From germline, CDR1 is LGHDT and CDR2 YNNKEL (reference sequence). The CDR3 DNA follows: TGTGCCAGCAGCCCCTCGGACAGGCGACCTGGAAACACCATATATTTT. Its translation: CASSPSDRRPGNTIYF.

The CDR3 nucleotides read TGTGCCAGCAGCCAAGAATGGAGGGGCGCGGTTGAAAAACTGTTTTTT. Residues: CASSQEWRGAVEKLFF. This chain uses TRBV3-1 (or the pseudogene TRBV3-2) with TRBJ1-4, with TRBD1 as a possible D gene (5 bases). This CDR3 is built from 16 residues. V lost 0 bases to trimming and J lost 7 bases, with 15 bases between them. Germline V gene data show CDR1 as LGHDT and CDR2 as YNNKEL (reference sequence).

This rearrangement joins TRBV11-2 to TRBJ1-1; D ambiguous. CDR1 is SGHAT and CDR2 is FQNNGV in the germline V gene. This CDR3 is 15 amino acids long. V shed 5 bases and J shed 6 bases, with 19 bases lying between them. CDR3 DNA: TGTGCCAGCAGCGCCCACACGGGTTCTTTCCCTGAAGCTTTCTTT. Its translation is CASSAHTGSFPEAFF.

The rearrangement links TRBV11-3 to TRBJ1-1, with 7 bases matching TRBD1. J gave up 8 bases and V 5 bases, and 2 bases lay outside the gene matches. The CDR3 loop spans 11 amino acids. Germline loops: CDR1 SGHNT, CDR2 YENEEA. The CDR3 loop is CASSVTGEAFF. The CDR3 DNA reads TGTGCCAGCAGCGTGACAGGGGAAGCTTTCTTT.

This clone was detected only a few times. The gene calls are TRBV4-2 and TRBJ1-2; D gene uncertain. Between the trimmed V and J ends, which lost 1 base and 4 bases, there was a span of 7 bases. This CDR3 is 13 amino acids long. Germline assignment: CDR1 LGHNA and CDR2 YNFKEQ. CDR3: CASSQGNTYGYTF. The CDR3 region has the DNA TGTGCCAGCAGCCAAGGCAACACCTATGGCTACACCTTC.

The chain has TRBV29-1 and TRBJ1-2, with a tentative D call TRBD1 (6 bases). CDR1 is SQVTM and CDR2 is ANQGSEA in the germline V gene. V lost 1 base and J lost 7, with 7 bases in between. The CDR3 totals 11 residues. CDR3 in DNA: TGCAGCGTTGAAGGACAGGTTGGCTACACCTTC. It yields the protein CSVEGQVGYTF. Supplemented by reference TRBV29-1 and TRBJ1-2, the full variable domain reads SAVISQKPSRDICQRGTSLTIQCQVDSQVTMMFWYRQQPGQSLTLIATANQGSEATYESGFVIDKFPISRPNLTFSTLTVSNMSPEDSSIYLCSVEGQVGYTFGSGTRLTVV.

In its sample, this clone was seen once. V is TRBV19 and J is TRBJ2-1; 7 bases are shared with TRBD2. J was trimmed by 4 bases and V by 0 bases; bases with no gene match: 15. CDR1 and CDR2 from the germline V gene are LNHDA and SQIVND (reference sequence). There are 19 residues in the CDR3. The CDR3 nucleotides read TGTGCCAGTAGTATAGATTCGGGCCCAGCGGGGTCGGCTTACAATGAGCAGTTCTTC. This encodes CASSIDSGPAGSAYNEQFF.

This sequence joins TRBV10-3 and TRBJ1-2; 8 bases fit TRBD1. Looked up from germline, CDR1 is ENHRY and CDR2 is SYGVKD. CDR3 size: 15 residues. V gave up 5 bases and J gave up 8 bases; unmatched junction bases: 13. In DNA, the CDR3 is TGTGCCATCAGTACCCCGGGACAGGCCAACTTGGGCTACACCTTC. Its translation is CAISTPGQANLGYTF.

The rearrangement links TRBV7-3 to TRBJ2-1; D possibly corresponds to TRBD2 (5 bases). Trimming pared 2 bases from V and 8 bases from J, leaving 16 bases between. The CDR3 totals 15 residues. Germline CDR1 reads SGHTA; CDR2 reads FQGTGA. CDR3 region: CASSLGLPSHDEQFF. CDR3 nucleotide sequence: TGTGCCAGCAGCTTAGGACTCCCGAGCCACGATGAGCAGTTCTTC.

The CDR3 bases are TGCGCCAGCAGCTTAGGACTAGCGGGGGGGCTAGATACGCAGTATTTT. It encodes CASSLGLAGGLDTQYF. The chain links TRBV5-1 to TRBJ2-3, with 15 bases aligning to TRBD2. The CDR3 contains 16 residues. Per the germline V gene, CDR1 is SGHRS and CDR2 is YFSETQ. Trimming removed 2 bases from V and 5 bases from J; junction bases left unmatched: 3.

This chain uses TRBV15 with TRBJ2-2; D is possibly TRBD1 (5 bases). The CDR3 covers 16 residues. Germline V gene lookup returns CDR1 LNHNV and CDR2 YYDKDF (reference sequence). Trimming left V 0 bases short and J 6 bases short, with 14 bases between. The CDR3 sequence: CATSRDLYPGSGELFF. As DNA, the CDR3 is TGTGCCACCAGCAGAGACCTCTACCCAGGGTCCGGGGAGCTGTTTTTT.